This T cell receptor beta chain was recovered during a study of CD8 T cells in ankylosing spondylitis. Study-wide results and limits: Fewer than 10 highly homologous variants made up a TCR beta motif that seemed to typify ankylosing spondylitis blood.

About this clonotype itself: Its antigen is unknown.

Each CDR3 protein is one row after TCRdb ran MiXCR on the 5' RACE reads. Among some 800,000 distinct CDR3 sequences listed, about 10% were seen once. Trimming took 6 bases from V and 4 from J, leaving 15 bases between them. CDR1 DFQATT and CDR2 SNEGSKA come from the germline V gene (reference sequence). The CDR3 length is 13 residues. Sequencing was performed on blood, either unsorted or a sorted T cell fraction (not recorded which). The receptor comes from a male donor with ankylosing spondylitis. The V gene is TRBV20-1, the J gene TRBJ1-1; D remains unclear. As DNA, the CDR3 is TGCAGTGCGAGAAAGGTTCTGGGCACTGAAGCTTTCTTT. This sequence encodes CSARKVLGTEAFF.